This note documents a single T cell receptor beta chain sequence. Its specificity is unknown. The entry originates in a study of beta chain features in type 1 diabetes. Overall study findings and caveats: Researchers report that Type 1 diabetes patients had moderately but significantly shorter TCRB CDR3s across all four CD4+ subsets.

As every portion of the isolated RNA was reverse transcribed, the sequencing read expressed TCRB transcripts. Assay used: immunoSEQ multiplex PCR; TCRdb lists only in-frame clones, some missing. Of about 160,000 clones in the sample, about 8.3% were seen once. With 11 bases clipped from V and 2 bases from J, the junction kept 11 bases outside the gene matches. The CDR3 is 16 residues long. Germline CDR1 reads ENHRY; CDR2 reads SYGVKD. The chain carries TRBV10-3 and TRBJ2-2, with 10 bases lining up with TRBD1. The receptor's source is a woman aged 18 to 35 with type 1 diabetes. Sequenced sample: central memory CD4+ T cells from blood. CDR3 protein: CAPERGQGENTGELFF. For the CDR3, the DNA is TGTGCCCCCGAGAGAGGACAGGGGGAAAACACCGGGGAGCTGTTTTTT.